Here is one T cell receptor (beta chain) with its context. Its matching antigen is unknown. Each bulk PBMC sample had approximately 400 ng DNA loaded. Some clones are missing from TCRdb's copy, which holds only in-frame ones; the method was immunoSEQ multiplex PCR. The sample contains more than 8,000 clones, roughly 91% of which appear only once. The data derive from a study of blood T cell dynamics during melanoma immunotherapy. General study points: Clones driving repertoire changes may be melanoma-specific or general immune activation.

V gave up 2 bases and J gave up 2 bases; unmatched junction bases: 5. The germline gives CDR1 SGHTA, CDR2 FQGNSA. This CDR3 spans 16 amino acids. The time point here: week 3, after first cycle of checkpoint inhibitor. The origin of this receptor is a human donor with melanoma. The sample consisted of blood, taken from a patient treated with checkpoint blockade. This rearrangement joins TRBV7-2 to TRBJ2-7, with 11 bases that match TRBD2. The CDR3: CASSLPPSGGPYEQYF. The CDR3 DNA reads as TGTGCCAGCAGCTTACCCCCTAGCGGGGGGCCCTACGAGCAGTACTTC.